This T cell receptor (beta chain) originates from a study of cytomegalovirus exposure and HLA in healthy donors. Whole-study context: Approximately 190 million T cells yielded 100 million to 130 million unique TCR beta sequences, as an earlier analysis found. A data release that came early held some 79 million unique TCRs from HLA-typed donors.

Whole-study findings and limits: Analysis was performed later, and it showed HLA-associated TCR beta chains to be more clonally expanded than equally common others. Reportedly, fewer N-insertions than the roughly 700-donor mean appeared in an Asian-associated ancestry cluster in a later analysis.

PCR was performed using 60 Vbeta and 13 Jbeta primers. Repertoires were generated with immunoSEQ multiplex PCR, while TCRdb's copy carries only in-frame clones and drops some. The sample includes 150,000 to 200,000 clones, roughly 80% of them seen just once. Trimming shortened V by 5 bases and J by 7 bases, and 18 bases separated the two germline ends. CDR1 and CDR2 (germline): SEHNR, FQNEAQ (reference sequence). The CDR3 contains 15 residues. A remark on this clone: What it binds is unknown.

Source material: PBMCs. The chain couples TRBV7-9 to TRBJ2-1, with a tentative D call TRBD1 (6 bases). The sequence derives from a man in his forties or fifties in good health and CMV-seropositive. This CDR3 is CASSPRDTGRNEQFF. Written as DNA, the CDR3 is TGTGCCAGCAGCCCCCGGGACACGGGGCGGAATGAGCAGTTCTTC.